One sample yielded the 28 T cell receptor beta chains listed below, sequenced in a study of blood T cell repertoires in COVID-19. TCRdb's table, derived via immunoSEQ multiplex PCR, lists solely in-frame clones and lacks some. The sample carries 95,000 or so clones, more than 65% recorded once. Sequenced material: peripheral blood. All receptors derive from a man older than 75 with active or convalescent COVID-19.

J is TRBJ2-5 and V is TRBV11-2; 10 bases map to TRBD2. With 2 bases clipped from V and 1 base from J, the junction kept 1 base outside the gene matches. This CDR3 has 15 amino acids. From germline, CDR1 is SGHAT and CDR2 FQNNGV. The CDR3: CASSLLAGVQETQYF. The CDR3 DNA follows: TGTGCCAGCAGCTTACTAGCGGGGGTCCAAGAGACCCAGTACTTC.

This clone was found a few times. The chain carries TRBV30 and TRBJ1-5; D remains unclear. Looked up from germline, CDR1 is GTSNPN and CDR2 is SVGIG (reference sequence). This CDR3 spans 13 amino acids. Trimming removed 0 bases at V and 5 bases at J, with 8 bases between. DNA for the CDR3: TGTGCCTGGAGTGTACGTGGAGATCAGCCCCAGCATTTT. Translating it yields CAWSVRGDQPQHF.

J is TRBJ1-5 and V is TRBV6-6, with D unclear. Germline V CDR1 and CDR2: MNHNY, SVGAGI (reference sequence). Trimming shortened V by 7 bases and J by 3 bases, and 13 bases separated the two germline ends. The CDR3 consists of 14 residues. The CDR3 DNA is TGTGCCAGCAACCTACAGCCGGTCAATCAGCCCCAGCATTTT. It codes for CASNLQPVNQPQHF.

J is TRBJ1-6 and V is TRBV7-9; a possible D gene is TRBD1 (6 bases). Trimming shortened V by 5 bases and J by 7 bases, and 15 bases separated the two germline ends. The CDR3 consists of 15 residues. Per the germline V gene, CDR1 is SEHNR and CDR2 is FQNEAQ (reference sequence). Here the CDR3 DNA reads TGTGCCAGCAGCCCGACCAAGGGGGTAAATTCACCCCTCCACTTT. Residues: CASSPTKGVNSPLHF.

The rearrangement links TRBV25-1 to TRBJ1-5; no clear D gene. The germline V gene has CDR1 MGHDK and CDR2 SYGVNS. V lost 5 bases, J lost 2 bases, and 7 bases lay in between. The CDR3 has 13 residues. In DNA form, the CDR3 reads TGTGCCAGCAGTCTCCCTGGCAATCAGCCCCAGCATTTT. Translation gives CASSLPGNQPQHF.

V gene TRBV27 combines with J gene TRBJ2-7; D gene unclear. This CDR3 is built from 15 residues. Germline CDR1 is MNHEY and CDR2 is SMNVEV (reference sequence). Trimming cost V 5 bases and J 4 bases, with 18 bases left between them. The CDR3 nucleotides read TGTGCCAGCAGTCCCGTACCGCCCGTCGGGTACGAGCAGTACTTC. Its translation is CASSPVPPVGYEQYF.

This CDR3 is CASSERTGGPYEQYF. The CDR3 DNA reads TGTGCCAGCAGTGAGAGGACAGGGGGTCCCTACGAGCAGTACTTC. The V and J genes are TRBV6-1 and TRBJ2-7; 10 bases match TRBD1. V lost 3 bases and J lost 2; bases outside the gene matches: 4. CDR3 size: 15 residues. The V gene's germline CDR1 is MNHNS and CDR2 SASEGT.

This rearrangement joins TRBV5-4 to TRBJ1-2, with a weak D call TRBD1 (5 bases). CDR1 and CDR2 (germline): SGHNT, YYREEE (reference sequence). The V gene lost 0 bases and the J gene lost 8 bases, with 14 bases spanning the gap. This CDR3 region has 14 residues. The CDR3 nucleotides read TGTGCCAGCAGCTTGGCAGTTGGCAGGGCGGGCTACACCTTC. This translates into CASSLAVGRAGYTF. Full variable domain (missing parts from reference TRBV5-4 and TRBJ1-2): ETGVTQSPTHLIKTRGQQVTLRCSSQSGHNTVSWYQQALGQGPQFIFQYYREEENGRGNFPPRFSGLQFPNYSSELNVNALELDDSALYLCASSLAVGRAGYTFGSGTRLTVV.

The V gene is TRBV28, the J gene TRBJ1-5, with D unresolved. The CDR3 covers 15 residues. With 6 bases removed from V and 1 base from J, the gap between germline ends came to 13 bases. Germline V gene lookup returns CDR1 MDHEN and CDR2 SYDVKM. The chain's CDR3 is CASSRPGISNQPQHF. CDR3 coding DNA: TGTGCCAGCAGCCGGCCGGGGATAAGCAATCAGCCCCAGCATTTT.

Worth noting for this clone: Sequence at one end of the junction differs from germline and may be a read error. This chain links TRBV6-1 with TRBJ2-3; D is unresolved. The germline V gene has CDR1 MNHNS and CDR2 SASEGT. CDR3 size: 14 residues. The DNA of the CDR3 is TGTGCCAGCAGTGAAGGCCGAAGCATAGATACGCAGTATTTT. It specifies CASSEGRSIDTQYF.

This sequence joins TRBV10-2 and TRBJ1-6; the D gene is possibly TRBD1 (6 bases). The CDR3 runs 13 residues. Trimming pared 7 bases from V and 8 bases from J, leaving 12 bases between. CDR1 is WSHSY and CDR2 is SAAADI in the germline V gene. This chain's CDR3 is CASKPGVYSPLHF. DNA for the CDR3: TGCGCCAGCAAACCAGGGGTTTATTCACCCCTCCACTTT.

The rearrangement joins TRBV7-3 to TRBJ2-2; TRBD1 is a possible D gene (6 bases). Germline V gene lookup returns CDR1 SGHTA and CDR2 FQGTGA. V shed 5 bases and J shed 1 base, with 11 bases lying between them. The CDR3 runs to 15 residues. The CDR3 loop is CASSLDRMNTGELFF. The DNA for the CDR3 is TGTGCCAGCAGCCTTGACAGGATGAACACCGGGGAGCTGTTTTTT.

The chain couples TRBV7-6 to TRBJ2-7; 12 positions agree with TRBD2. Germline CDR1 and CDR2: SGHVS and FNYEAQ. The CDR3 has 15 residues. Unmatched junction bases numbered 6, after V lost 5 bases and J lost 4 bases. The CDR3 DNA reads TGTGCCAGCAGCCGACTAGCGGGGGAACCTTACGAGCAGTACTTC. Amino acid sequence: CASSRLAGEPYEQYF.

This chain links TRBV29-1 with TRBJ2-3; 10 bases fit TRBD1. After removal of 7 bases from V and 4 bases from J, the junction contained 5 bases not matched to a gene. The CDR3 length is 13 residues. Germline CDR1 SQVTM, CDR2 ANQGSEA. CDR3 bases: TGCAGCGGCGGGACAGGGGTGGCAGATACGCAGTATTTT. Its translation: CSGGTGVADTQYF.

V and J are TRBV6-5 and TRBJ1-5; D is perhaps TRBD1 (6 bases). V was trimmed by 4 bases and J by 2 bases, leaving 9 bases between them. The CDR3 contains 14 residues. Germline CDR1 and CDR2: MNHEY and SVGAGI. The CDR3 here is CASSFDRRNQPQHF. The CDR3 DNA reads as TGTGCCAGCAGTTTCGACAGGCGCAATCAGCCCCAGCATTTT.

This chain connects TRBV3-1 (or the pseudogene TRBV3-2) to TRBJ1-5; D is unresolved. The V and J ends lost 0 bases and 0 bases respectively, with 6 bases between them. This CDR3 has 15 residues. Germline V gene sequence: CDR1 LGHDT, CDR2 YNNKEL (reference sequence). DNA of the CDR3: TGTGCCAGCAGCCAAGACGCGAATAGCAATCAGCCCCAGCATTTT. This encodes CASSQDANSNQPQHF.

This clone was counted once. The V call is TRBV5-4, the J call TRBJ2-7, with D perhaps matching TRBD2 (6 bases). CDR3 size: 15 residues. The V end lost 3 bases, the J end lost 4 bases, and 17 bases lay between the germline ends. Germline CDR1 and CDR2: SGHNT and YYREEE (reference sequence). CDR3 coding DNA: TGTGCCAGCAGCTCCCCCCCCGGGACTTATTACGAGCAGTACTTC. This translates into CASSSPPGTYYEQYF.

The V gene is TRBV5-6, the J gene TRBJ2-7; TRBD1 matches 10 bases. This CDR3 region has 15 residues. The germline gives CDR1 SGHDT, CDR2 YYEEEE. The J segment lost 5 bases and the V segment lost 5 bases, leaving 10 bases of the junction unmatched. The CDR3 nucleotides read TGTGCCAGCAGACAAACGGGACAGGGGACTAACGAGCAGTACTTC. Translating gives CASRQTGQGTNEQYF.

The DNA of the CDR3 is TGTGCCAGCAGCCGAGGCCGGGAGGGCACTGAAGCTTTCTTT. Protein: CASSRGREGTEAFF. The chain uses TRBV11-3 and TRBJ1-1; unclear D gene. This CDR3 comprises 14 residues. V lost 5 bases, J lost 4 bases, and 14 bases lay in between. Germline CDR1 is SGHNT and CDR2 is YENEEA.

This clone appeared a single time. The chain has TRBV10-3 and TRBJ2-7, with 9 bases aligning to TRBD2. The CDR3 extends over 12 amino acids. V lost 6 bases, J lost 12 bases, and 9 bases stayed unmatched. Per the germline V gene, CDR1 is ENHRY and CDR2 is SYGVKD. As DNA, the CDR3 is TGTGCCATCAGCATCTATAGCGGGGGAATGTACTTC. Its translation: CAISIYSGGMYF.

This chain joins TRBV28 and TRBJ2-6, with D maybe TRBD2 (7 bases). The CDR3 is 18 residues long. Trimming stripped 8 bases from V and 3 bases from J, with 23 bases between. Germline values: CDR1 MDHEN, CDR2 SYDVKM. The CDR3 reads CASASLGGGQYGANVLTF. The CDR3 DNA reads as TGTGCCAGCGCCTCGTTGGGGGGGGGCCAGTATGGGGCCAACGTCCTGACTTTC.

The CDR3 sequence: CASRQGGGYEQYF. CDR3 bases: TGTGCCAGCAGACAGGGAGGGGGCTACGAGCAGTACTTC. This chain uses TRBV11-2 with TRBJ2-7, with TRBD2 as a possible D gene (7 bases). CDR1 SGHAT and CDR2 FQNNGV come from the germline V gene. The CDR3 length is 13 residues. Trimming cost V 6 bases and J 3 bases, with 12 bases left between them.

This chain joins TRBV14 and TRBJ2-2, with 7 bases lining up with TRBD2. The trim removed 10 bases at V and 0 bases at J, leaving 2 bases unmatched. Germline loops: CDR1 SGHDN, CDR2 FVKESK. The CDR3 contains 13 residues. The CDR3 here is CATGGSNTGELFF. The CDR3 nucleotides read TGTGCCACCGGGGGGTCGAACACCGGGGAGCTGTTTTTT.

This sequence joins TRBV19 and TRBJ2-5; 7 nucleotides match TRBD2. Germline assignment: CDR1 LNHDA and CDR2 SQIVND (reference sequence). The CDR3 contains 17 residues. V was pared by 1 base and J by 0 bases, with 8 bases of the junction left unmatched. CDR3 sequence: CASSIGGAGTYQETQYF. In DNA form, the CDR3 reads TGTGCCAGTAGTATAGGTGGAGCGGGGACGTACCAAGAGACCCAGTACTTC. The whole variable domain, filled in from reference TRBV19 and TRBJ2-5, reads DGGITQSPKYLFRKEGQNVTLSCEQNLNHDAMYWYRQDPGQGLRLIYYSQIVNDFQKGDIAEGYSVSREKKESFPLTVTSAQKNPTAFYLCASSIGGAGTYQETQYFGPGTRLLVL.

The chain uses TRBV6-5 and TRBJ1-1; 7 bases match TRBD1. The germline gives CDR1 MNHEY, CDR2 SVGAGI. The CDR3 covers 15 residues. The V segment lost 5 bases and the J segment 7 bases; nucleotides outside the gene matches: 13. CDR3 sequence: CASSPARGALDEAFF. CDR3 DNA sequence: TGTGCCAGCAGTCCCGCCAGGGGGGCCTTAGATGAAGCTTTCTTT.

This chain uses TRBV5-6 with TRBJ1-2, with D possibly matching TRBD1 (6 bases). There are 16 residues in the CDR3. V was cut by 3 bases and J by 5 bases, with 20 bases left in between. CDR1 SGHDT and CDR2 YYEEEE come from the germline V gene. The CDR3 region is CASSSGPRRGLYGYTF. The CDR3 DNA sequence: TGTGCCAGCAGCTCAGGCCCCCGCAGGGGCCTTTATGGCTACACCTTC.

This clone has only one observation. The rearrangement links TRBV5-5 to TRBJ1-1, with a tentative D call TRBD1 (5 bases). V lost 3 bases to trimming and J lost 0 bases, with 6 bases between them. The CDR3 extends over 13 amino acids. Germline CDR1 is SGHKS and CDR2 is YYEKEE (reference sequence). CDR3 nucleotides: TGTGCCAGCAGCTCCAGGGTGAACACTGAAGCTTTCTTT. Protein: CASSSRVNTEAFF.

The chain employs TRBV28 and TRBJ1-2, with a tentative D call TRBD1 (6 bases). V was cut by 7 bases and J by 10 bases, with 19 bases left in between. The CDR3 totals 13 residues. The germline V gene encodes CDR1 MDHEN and CDR2 SYDVKM. CDR3 residues: CASIQTRTAHYTF. The CDR3 DNA follows: TGTGCCAGCATTCAAACCCGGACAGCGCACTACACCTTC.